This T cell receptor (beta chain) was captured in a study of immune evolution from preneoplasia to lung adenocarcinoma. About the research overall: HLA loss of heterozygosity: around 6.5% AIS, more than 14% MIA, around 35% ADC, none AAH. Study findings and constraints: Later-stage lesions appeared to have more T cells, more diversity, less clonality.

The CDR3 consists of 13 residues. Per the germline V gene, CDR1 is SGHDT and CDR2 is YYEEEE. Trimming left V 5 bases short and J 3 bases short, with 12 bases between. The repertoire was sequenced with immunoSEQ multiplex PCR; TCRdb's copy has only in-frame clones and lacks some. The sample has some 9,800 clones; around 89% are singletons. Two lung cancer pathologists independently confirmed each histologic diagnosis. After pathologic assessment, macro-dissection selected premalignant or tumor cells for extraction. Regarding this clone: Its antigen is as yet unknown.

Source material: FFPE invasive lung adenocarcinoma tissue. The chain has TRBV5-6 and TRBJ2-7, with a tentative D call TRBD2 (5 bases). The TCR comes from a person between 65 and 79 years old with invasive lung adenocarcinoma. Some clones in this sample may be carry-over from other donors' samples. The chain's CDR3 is CASSGPEGYEQYF. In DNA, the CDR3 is TGTGCCAGCAGTGGCCCCGAGGGCTACGAGCAGTACTTC.